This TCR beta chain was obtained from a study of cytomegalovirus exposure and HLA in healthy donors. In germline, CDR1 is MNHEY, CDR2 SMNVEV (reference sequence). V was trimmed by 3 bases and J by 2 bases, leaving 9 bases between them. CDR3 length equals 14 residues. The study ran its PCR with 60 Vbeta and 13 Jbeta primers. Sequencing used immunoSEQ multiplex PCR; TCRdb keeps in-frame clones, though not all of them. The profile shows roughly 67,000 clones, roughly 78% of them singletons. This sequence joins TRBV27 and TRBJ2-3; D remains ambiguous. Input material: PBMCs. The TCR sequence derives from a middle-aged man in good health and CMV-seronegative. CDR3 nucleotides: TGTGCCAGCAGTTTTAGAGAGGCCACAGATACGCAGTATTTT. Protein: CASSFREATDTQYF.